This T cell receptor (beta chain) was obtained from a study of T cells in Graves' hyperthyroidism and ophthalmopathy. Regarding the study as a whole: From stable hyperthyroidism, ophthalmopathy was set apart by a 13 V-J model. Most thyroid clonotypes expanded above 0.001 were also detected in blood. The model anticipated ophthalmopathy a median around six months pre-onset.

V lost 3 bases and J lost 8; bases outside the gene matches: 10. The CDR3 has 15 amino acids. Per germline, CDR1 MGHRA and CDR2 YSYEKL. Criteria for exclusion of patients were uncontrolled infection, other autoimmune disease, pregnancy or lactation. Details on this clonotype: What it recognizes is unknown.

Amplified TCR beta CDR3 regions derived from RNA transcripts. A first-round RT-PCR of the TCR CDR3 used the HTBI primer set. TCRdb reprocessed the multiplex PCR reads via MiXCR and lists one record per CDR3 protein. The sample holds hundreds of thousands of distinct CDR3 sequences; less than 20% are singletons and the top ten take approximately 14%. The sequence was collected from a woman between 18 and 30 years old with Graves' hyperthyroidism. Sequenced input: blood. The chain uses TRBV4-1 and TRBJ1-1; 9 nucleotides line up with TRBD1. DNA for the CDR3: TGCGCCAGCAGCCAGGTCCCCGGGACAGGGATGGAAGCTTTCTTT. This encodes CASSQVPGTGMEAFF.